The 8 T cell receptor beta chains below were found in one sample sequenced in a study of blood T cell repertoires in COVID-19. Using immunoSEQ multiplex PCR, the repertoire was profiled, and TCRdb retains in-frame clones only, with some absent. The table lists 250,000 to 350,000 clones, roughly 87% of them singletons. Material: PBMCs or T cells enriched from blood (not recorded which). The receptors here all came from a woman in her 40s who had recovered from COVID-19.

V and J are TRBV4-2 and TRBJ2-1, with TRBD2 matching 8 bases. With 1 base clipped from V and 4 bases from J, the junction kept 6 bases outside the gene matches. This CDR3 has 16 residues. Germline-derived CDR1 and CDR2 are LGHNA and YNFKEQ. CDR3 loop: CASSQVTGRVYNEQFF. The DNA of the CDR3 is TGTGCCAGCAGCCAAGTTACCGGGAGGGTTTACAATGAGCAGTTCTTC.

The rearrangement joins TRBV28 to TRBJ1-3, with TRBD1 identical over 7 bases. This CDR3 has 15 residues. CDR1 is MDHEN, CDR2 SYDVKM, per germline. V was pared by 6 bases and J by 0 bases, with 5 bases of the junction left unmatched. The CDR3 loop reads CASSRQGSSGNTIYF. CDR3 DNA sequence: TGTGCCAGCAGCAGACAGGGCTCCTCTGGAAACACCATATATTTT.

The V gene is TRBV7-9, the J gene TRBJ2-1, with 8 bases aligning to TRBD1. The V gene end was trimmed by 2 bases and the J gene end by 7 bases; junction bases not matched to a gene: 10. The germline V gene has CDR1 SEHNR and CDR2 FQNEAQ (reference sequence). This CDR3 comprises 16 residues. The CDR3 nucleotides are TGTGCCAGCAGCTTACTGGGCCAGGGGGCAGGGAATGAGCAGTTCTTC. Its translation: CASSLLGQGAGNEQFF.

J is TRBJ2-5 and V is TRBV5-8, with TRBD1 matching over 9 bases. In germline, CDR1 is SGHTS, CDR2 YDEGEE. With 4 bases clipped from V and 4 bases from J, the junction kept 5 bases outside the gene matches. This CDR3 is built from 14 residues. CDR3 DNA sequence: TGTGCCAGCAGCAGGAGACAGGGGGTAGAGACCCAGTACTTC. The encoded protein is CASSRRQGVETQYF. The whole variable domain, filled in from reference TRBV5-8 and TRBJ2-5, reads EAGVTQSPTHLIKTRGQQATLRCSPISGHTSVYWYQQALGLGLQFLLWYDEGEERNRGNFPPRFSGRQFPNYSSELNVNALELEDSALYLCASSRRQGVETQYFGPGTRLLVL.

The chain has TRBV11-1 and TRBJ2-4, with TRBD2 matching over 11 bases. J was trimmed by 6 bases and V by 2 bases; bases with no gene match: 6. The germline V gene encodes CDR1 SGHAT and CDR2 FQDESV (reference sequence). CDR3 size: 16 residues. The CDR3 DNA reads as TGTGCCAGCAGCTTATTTCAGGGGACTAGCGGAAACATTCAGTACTTC. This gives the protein CASSLFQGTSGNIQYF.

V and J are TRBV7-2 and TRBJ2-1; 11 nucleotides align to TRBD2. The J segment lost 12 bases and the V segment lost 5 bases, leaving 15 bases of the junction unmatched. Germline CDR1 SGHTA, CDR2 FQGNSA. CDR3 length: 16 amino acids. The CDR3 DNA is TGTGCCAGCAGCGGCACCGGGACTAGCGGCCATGGTGGGCAGTTCTTC. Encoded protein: CASSGTGTSGHGGQFF.

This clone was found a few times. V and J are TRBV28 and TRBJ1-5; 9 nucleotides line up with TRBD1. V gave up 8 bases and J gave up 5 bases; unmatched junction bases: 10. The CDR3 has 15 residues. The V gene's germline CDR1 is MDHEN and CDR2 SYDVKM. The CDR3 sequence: CASEGVGTGHQPQHF. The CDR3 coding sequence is TGTGCCAGCGAGGGCGTGGGGACAGGGCATCAGCCCCAGCATTTT.

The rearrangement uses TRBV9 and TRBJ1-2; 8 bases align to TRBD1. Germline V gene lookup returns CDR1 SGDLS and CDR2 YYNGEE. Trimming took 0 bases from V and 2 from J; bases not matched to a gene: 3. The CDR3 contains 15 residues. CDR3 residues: CASSVARTGNYGYTF. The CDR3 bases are TGTGCCAGCAGCGTAGCCCGGACAGGGAACTATGGCTACACCTTC.